A single sample is the source of the 25 T cell receptor beta chains below, sequenced in a study of blood T cell repertoires in COVID-19. Sequenced by immunoSEQ multiplex PCR; TCRdb stores in-frame clones only, minus some. Of roughly 250,000 clones listed, about 87% were seen once; the top ten hold approximately 2.3%. Sample: peripheral blood. Receptor source: a woman aged 45-65 years with acute or convalescent COVID-19.

This sequence joins TRBV5-4 and TRBJ2-1; possibly TRBD2 for D (6 bases). Germline CDR1 SGHNT, CDR2 YYREEE (reference sequence). V was cut by 2 bases and J by 0 bases, with 9 bases left in between. The CDR3 covers 15 residues. This chain's CDR3 is CASSFGGNSYNEQFF. CDR3 in DNA: TGTGCCAGCAGCTTCGGCGGGAACTCCTACAATGAGCAGTTCTTC.

The rearrangement joins TRBV7-9 to TRBJ2-3; TRBD2 is a possible D gene (6 bases). CDR1 and CDR2 from the germline V gene are SEHNR and FQNEAQ (reference sequence). The V gene lost 5 bases and the J gene lost 4 bases, with 19 bases spanning the gap. The CDR3 totals 16 residues. The CDR3 spells CASSTPGLLTPDTQYF. DNA of the CDR3: TGTGCCAGCAGCACTCCGGGACTTCTGACACCAGATACGCAGTATTTT.

This clone appeared once. The rearrangement joins TRBV27 to TRBJ2-7; 11 bases are a match to TRBD2. CDR1 MNHEY and CDR2 SMNVEV come from the germline V gene (reference sequence). V was pared by 2 bases and J by 5 bases, with 5 bases of the junction left unmatched. CDR3 length equals 15 residues. This CDR3 is CASSLALAGVDEQYF. CDR3 coding DNA: TGTGCCAGCAGTTTAGCACTAGCGGGAGTGGACGAGCAGTACTTC.

This rearrangement joins TRBV19 to TRBJ2-3; the match to TRBD2 covers 9 bases. Germline CDR1 reads LNHDA; CDR2 reads SQIVND (reference sequence). Trimming cost V 3 bases and J 4 bases; bases outside gene matches: 2. The CDR3 has 14 amino acids. The CDR3 region has the DNA TGTGCCAGTAGTATTAGCGGGAGAGCAGATACGCAGTATTTT. Its protein product is CASSISGRADTQYF.

The rearrangement links TRBV27 to TRBJ2-5, with 8 bases aligning to TRBD1. The CDR3 has 13 amino acids. After removal of 6 bases from V and 7 bases from J, the junction contained 7 bases not matched to a gene. The germline gives CDR1 MNHEY, CDR2 SMNVEV (reference sequence). The DNA of the CDR3 is TGTGCCAGCAGCCGACAGGGGTCGACGACCCAGTACTTC. This translates into CASSRQGSTTQYF.

V gene TRBV27 combines with J gene TRBJ2-1, with 12 bases lining up with TRBD2. V lost 6 bases, J lost 7 bases, and 7 bases stayed unmatched. This CDR3 has 15 residues. Germline V CDR1 and CDR2: MNHEY, SMNVEV (reference sequence). The CDR3 bases are TGTGCCAGCAGAATGACTAGCGGGAGTCTGAATGAGCAGTTCTTC. It translates to CASRMTSGSLNEQFF.

The rearrangement uses TRBV19 and TRBJ2-1, with unresolved D. The CDR3 runs to 14 residues. V was cut by 7 bases and J by 0 bases, with 10 bases left in between. Per the germline V gene, CDR1 is LNHDA and CDR2 is SQIVND (reference sequence). This CDR3 reads CASNRGSSYNEQFF. The CDR3 DNA reads as TGTGCCAGTAACCGAGGTAGCTCCTACAATGAGCAGTTCTTC.

The chain is built from TRBV27 and TRBJ1-2, with 10 positions matching TRBD1. V lost 2 bases, J lost 6 bases, and 0 bases stayed unmatched. Germline V CDR1 and CDR2: MNHEY, SMNVEV (reference sequence). The CDR3 contains 13 residues. The CDR3 spells CASSLGTGDGYTF. The CDR3 DNA sequence: TGTGCCAGCAGTTTAGGGACAGGGGATGGCTACACCTTC.

The CDR3 is CASSDTDSGNTIYF. CDR3 in DNA: TGCGCCAGCAGCGACACAGACTCTGGAAACACCATATATTTT. This rearrangement joins TRBV5-1 to TRBJ1-3; D remains unclear. The CDR3 loop spans 14 amino acids. Germline values: CDR1 SGHRS, CDR2 YFSETQ. Trimming took off 4 bases at V and 0 bases at J, with 8 bases between the two ends.

About this clone itself: The junction does not match germline at one end; this may be a read error. The chain recombines TRBV20-1 with TRBJ1-1; possibly TRBD1 for D (6 bases). Germline V gene sequence: CDR1 DFQATT, CDR2 SNEGSKA (reference sequence). The CDR3 runs 14 residues. The CDR3 sequence: CSPSQGGMNTEAFF. CDR3 in DNA: TGCAGTCCTAGTCAAGGGGGAATGAACACTGAAGCTTTCTTT.

V and J are TRBV2 and TRBJ2-7; possibly TRBD2 for D (6 bases). Trimming took 6 bases from V and 3 from J, leaving 15 bases between them. Germline assignment: CDR1 SNHLY and CDR2 FYNNEI. CDR3 length: 14 amino acids. CDR3 loop: CASRRDSINYEQYF. As DNA, the CDR3 is TGTGCCAGCAGGAGGGACTCGATCAACTACGAGCAGTACTTC.

V and J are TRBV6-1 and TRBJ1-2; D is uncertain. This CDR3 spans 16 amino acids. Germline V gives CDR1 MNHNS, CDR2 SASEGT. The V gene lost 4 bases and the J gene lost 1 base, with 16 bases spanning the gap. In DNA form, the CDR3 reads TGTGCCAGCAGTGTGTCCCCTAGAGGGCTTAACTATGGCTACACCTTC. Its translation is CASSVSPRGLNYGYTF.

The chain combines TRBV28 with TRBJ2-7; the D gene is possibly TRBD1 (6 bases). The CDR3 is 14 amino acids. V was pared by 8 bases and J by 2 bases, with 16 bases between. The germline V gene has CDR1 MDHEN and CDR2 SYDVKM. CDR3 sequence reads: CASLDSSNPYEQYF. The CDR3 bases are TGTGCCAGCTTGGACAGCTCGAACCCCTACGAGCAGTACTTC.

The chain combines TRBV4-1 with TRBJ2-6; 8 nucleotides align to TRBD1. Trimming took 0 bases from V and 12 from J; bases not matched to a gene: 4. CDR3 length: 14 residues. The germline gives CDR1 MGHRA, CDR2 YSYEKL. The CDR3: CASSQESQGVVLTF. The CDR3 region has the DNA TGCGCCAGCAGCCAAGAGTCACAGGGGGTCGTCCTGACTTTC.

The gene calls are TRBV11-1 and TRBJ1-2, with a tentative D call TRBD1 (5 bases). Germline V gives CDR1 SGHAT, CDR2 FQDESV (reference sequence). Trimming took 5 bases from V and 3 from J, leaving 13 bases between them. The CDR3 spans 14 residues. The CDR3 nucleotides are TGTGCCAGCAGCGCACAAACGACAGACTATGGCTACACCTTC. Its translation: CASSAQTTDYGYTF.

The chain uses TRBV5-1 and TRBJ2-1; 7 nucleotides match TRBD2. Per the germline V gene, CDR1 is SGHRS and CDR2 is YFSETQ. The ends lost 4 bases at V and 2 bases at J; junction bases unmatched: 6. This CDR3 comprises 15 residues. The CDR3 coding sequence is TGCGCCAGCAGCGCCCGGGACTACACCTACAATGAGCAGTTCTTC. The encoded protein is CASSARDYTYNEQFF.

The chain carries TRBV14 and TRBJ1-5; the D gene is possibly TRBD1 (5 bases). Germline CDR1 and CDR2: SGHDN and FVKESK. The CDR3 sequence is 15 residues long. The V and J ends lost 0 bases and 3 bases respectively, with 9 bases between them. The CDR3 nucleotides read TGTGCCAGCAGCCAAGATGGGGGGGTCAATCAGCCCCAGCATTTT. Protein product: CASSQDGGVNQPQHF.

The chain carries TRBV18 and TRBJ1-1; TRBD1 matches at 7 bases. Germline CDR1 reads KGHSH; CDR2 reads LQKENI. The CDR3 runs 15 residues. V trimming: 3 bases; J trimming: 2 bases; junction bases outside the gene matches: 6. The CDR3 bases are TGTGCCAGCTCACCGCAAAGGGACAGCAACACTGAAGCTTTCTTT. This encodes CASSPQRDSNTEAFF.

In this sample, this clone turned up once. The J gene is TRBJ1-2, the V gene TRBV29-1; 8 bases agree with TRBD1. CDR1 SQVTM and CDR2 ANQGSEA come from the germline V gene. There are 13 residues in the CDR3. Unmatched junction bases numbered 6, after V lost 1 base and J lost 8 bases. The CDR3 reads CSVEGQGALGYTF. The DNA for the CDR3 is TGCAGCGTTGAAGGTCAGGGGGCTCTCGGCTACACCTTC.

This chain joins TRBV10-3 and TRBJ1-2; tentative D call: TRBD1 (6 bases). The CDR3 consists of 13 residues. Germline values: CDR1 ENHRY, CDR2 SYGVKD. The V gene lost 7 bases and the J gene lost 5 bases, with 14 bases spanning the gap. CDR3 region: CAITLQGGYGYTF. The CDR3 DNA reads as TGTGCCATCACCCTACAGGGTGGATATGGCTACACCTTC.

The genes are TRBV5-1 and TRBJ2-1, with 7 positions matching TRBD2. The ends lost 1 base at V and 5 bases at J; junction bases unmatched: 3. This CDR3 has 14 amino acids. Germline-derived CDR1 and CDR2 are SGHRS and YFSETQ. CDR3: CASSLTSANNEQFF. In DNA form, the CDR3 reads TGCGCCAGCAGCTTGACTAGCGCTAACAATGAGCAGTTCTTC.

The V call is TRBV7-2, the J call TRBJ1-4; TRBD1 agrees at 9 bases. V gave up 6 bases and J gave up 4 bases; unmatched junction bases: 3. The CDR3 is 14 residues long. Germline CDR1 and CDR2: SGHTA and FQGNSA. CDR3 sequence reads: CASRMGQGNEKLFF. The CDR3 DNA reads TGTGCCAGCAGGATGGGACAGGGTAATGAAAAACTGTTTTTT.

The V gene is TRBV6-6, the J gene TRBJ2-7; TRBD2 matches at 10 bases. This CDR3 is 15 amino acids long. The V gene's germline CDR1 is MNHNY and CDR2 SVGAGI (reference sequence). V shed 6 bases and J 3 bases; nucleotides not matched to a gene: 8. The CDR3 loop reads CASRSGLAPIYEQYF. The CDR3 bases are TGTGCCAGCAGGTCGGGACTAGCGCCGATCTACGAGCAGTACTTC.

The CDR3 DNA reads as TGTGCCAGCAGCTTCCTGTCAGGGGGCTACTATGGCTACACCTTC. Its translation is CASSFLSGGYYGYTF. This rearrangement joins TRBV7-2 to TRBJ1-2; 8 bases map to TRBD1. V lost 3 bases to trimming and J lost 3 bases; unmatched junction nucleotides: 6. The CDR3 length is 15 residues. CDR1 is SGHTA and CDR2 is FQGNSA in the germline V gene. Full variable domain (missing parts from reference TRBV7-2 and TRBJ1-2): GAGVSQSPSNKVTEKGKDVELRCDPISGHTALYWYRQSLGQGLEFLIYFQGNSAPDKSGLPSDRFSAERTGGSVSTLTIQRTQQEDSAVYLCASSFLSGGYYGYTFGSGTRLTVV.

The rearrangement joins TRBV9 to TRBJ2-2; D unclear. Germline values: CDR1 SGDLS, CDR2 YYNGEE. V was trimmed by 0 bases and J by 0 bases, leaving 15 bases between them. The CDR3 extends over 18 amino acids. The chain's CDR3 is CASSVAVQIPSNTGELFF. CDR3 nucleotide sequence: TGTGCCAGCAGCGTAGCCGTACAAATACCCTCGAACACCGGGGAGCTGTTTTTT.